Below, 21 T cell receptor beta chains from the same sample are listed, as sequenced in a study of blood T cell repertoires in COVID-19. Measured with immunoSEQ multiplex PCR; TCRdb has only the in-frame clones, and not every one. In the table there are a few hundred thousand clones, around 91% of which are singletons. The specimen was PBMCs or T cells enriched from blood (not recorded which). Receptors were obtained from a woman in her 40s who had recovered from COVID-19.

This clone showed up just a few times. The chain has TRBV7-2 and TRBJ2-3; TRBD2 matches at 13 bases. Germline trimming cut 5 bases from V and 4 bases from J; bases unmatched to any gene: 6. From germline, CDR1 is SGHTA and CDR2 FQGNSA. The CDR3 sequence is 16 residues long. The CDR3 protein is CASSRTSGGRADTQYF. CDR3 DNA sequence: TGTGCCAGCAGCCGGACTAGCGGGGGCCGGGCAGATACGCAGTATTTT. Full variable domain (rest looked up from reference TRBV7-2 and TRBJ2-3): GAGVSQSPSNKVTEKGKDVELRCDPISGHTALYWYRQSLGQGLEFLIYFQGNSAPDKSGLPSDRFSAERTGGSVSTLTIQRTQQEDSAVYLCASSRTSGGRADTQYFGPGTRLTVL.

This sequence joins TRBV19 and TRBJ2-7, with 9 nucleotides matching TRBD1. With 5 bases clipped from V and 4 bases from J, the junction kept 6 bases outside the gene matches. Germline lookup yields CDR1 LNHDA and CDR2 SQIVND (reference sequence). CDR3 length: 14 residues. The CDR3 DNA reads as TGTGCCAGTAGTCCGGGACAGGGACTATACGAGCAGTACTTC. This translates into CASSPGQGLYEQYF.

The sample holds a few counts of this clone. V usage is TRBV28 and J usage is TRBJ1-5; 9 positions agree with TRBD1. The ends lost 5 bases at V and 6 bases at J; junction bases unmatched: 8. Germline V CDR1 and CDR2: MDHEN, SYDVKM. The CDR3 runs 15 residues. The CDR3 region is CASSRTGVGGQPQHF. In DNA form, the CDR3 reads TGTGCCAGCAGTCGGACAGGGGTAGGGGGTCAGCCCCAGCATTTT.

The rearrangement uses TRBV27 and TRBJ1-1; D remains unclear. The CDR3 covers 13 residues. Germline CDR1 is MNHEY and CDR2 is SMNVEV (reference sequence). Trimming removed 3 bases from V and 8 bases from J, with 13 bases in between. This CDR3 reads CASSFSSLTEAFF. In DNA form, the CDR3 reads TGTGCCAGCAGTTTTAGCAGTCTTACCGAAGCTTTCTTT.

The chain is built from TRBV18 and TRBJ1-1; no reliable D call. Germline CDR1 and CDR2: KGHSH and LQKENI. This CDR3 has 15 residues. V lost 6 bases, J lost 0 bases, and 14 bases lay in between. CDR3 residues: CASSPSREMNTEAFF. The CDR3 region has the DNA TGTGCCAGCTCCCCCTCAAGGGAGATGAACACTGAAGCTTTCTTT.

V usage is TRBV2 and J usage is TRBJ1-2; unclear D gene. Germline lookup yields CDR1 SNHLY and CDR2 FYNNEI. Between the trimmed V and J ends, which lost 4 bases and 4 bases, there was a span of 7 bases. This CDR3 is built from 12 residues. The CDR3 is CASSAEVYGYTF. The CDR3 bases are TGTGCCAGCAGTGCCGAGGTCTATGGCTACACCTTC.

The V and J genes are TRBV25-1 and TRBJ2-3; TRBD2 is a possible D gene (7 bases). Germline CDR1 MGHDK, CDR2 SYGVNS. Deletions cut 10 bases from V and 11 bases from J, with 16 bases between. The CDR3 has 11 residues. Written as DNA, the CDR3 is TGTGCCACCGAGGGGGGGCGCGGGCAGTATTTT. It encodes CATEGGRGQYF.

The CDR3 DNA is TGTGCCAGCAGCTTGGATCAGGGCGTAGCTGAAAAACTGTTTTTT. Its translation is CASSLDQGVAEKLFF. The chain uses TRBV5-4 and TRBJ1-4; tentative D call: TRBD1 (5 bases). Trimming left V 0 bases short and J 7 bases short, with 13 bases between. This CDR3 has 15 amino acids. Germline loops: CDR1 SGHNT, CDR2 YYREEE (reference sequence).

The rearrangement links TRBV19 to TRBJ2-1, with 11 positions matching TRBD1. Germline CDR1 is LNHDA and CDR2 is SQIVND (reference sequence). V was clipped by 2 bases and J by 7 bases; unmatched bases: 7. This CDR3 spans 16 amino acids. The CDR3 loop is CASSIWAGTGGNEQFF. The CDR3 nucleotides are TGTGCCAGTAGTATATGGGCCGGGACAGGGGGGAATGAGCAGTTCTTC.

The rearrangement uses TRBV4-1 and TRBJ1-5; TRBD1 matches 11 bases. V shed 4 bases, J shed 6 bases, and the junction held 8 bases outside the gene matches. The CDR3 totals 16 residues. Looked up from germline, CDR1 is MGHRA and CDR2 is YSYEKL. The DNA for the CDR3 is TGCGCCAGCAGCCGGGAAGGACAGGGGGCAGGTCAGCCCCAGCATTTT. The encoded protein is CASSREGQGAGQPQHF.

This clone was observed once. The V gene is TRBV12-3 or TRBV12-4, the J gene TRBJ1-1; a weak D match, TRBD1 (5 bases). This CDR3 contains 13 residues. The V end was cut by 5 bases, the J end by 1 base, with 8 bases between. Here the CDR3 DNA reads TGTGCCAGCAGTCCGGGGGGGAACACTGAAGCTTTCTTT. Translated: CASSPGGNTEAFF.

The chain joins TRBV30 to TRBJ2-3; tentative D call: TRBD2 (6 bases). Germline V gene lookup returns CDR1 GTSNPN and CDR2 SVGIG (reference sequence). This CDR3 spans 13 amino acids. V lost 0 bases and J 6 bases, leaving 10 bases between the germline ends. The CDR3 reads CAWSVLGRDTQYF. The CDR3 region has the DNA TGTGCCTGGAGTGTATTGGGGAGGGATACGCAGTATTTT.

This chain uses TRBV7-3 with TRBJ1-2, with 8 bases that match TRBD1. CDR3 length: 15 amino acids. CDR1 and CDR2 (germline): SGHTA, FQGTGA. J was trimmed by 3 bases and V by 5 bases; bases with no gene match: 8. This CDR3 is CASSRSGGLDYGYTF. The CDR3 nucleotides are TGTGCCAGCAGCCGCTCAGGGGGCTTGGACTATGGCTACACCTTC.

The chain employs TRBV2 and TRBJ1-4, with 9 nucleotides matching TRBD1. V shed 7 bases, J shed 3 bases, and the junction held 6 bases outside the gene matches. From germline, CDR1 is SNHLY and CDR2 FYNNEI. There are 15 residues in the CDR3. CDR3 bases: TGTGCCAGCATGCGATGGACAGGGGCTAATGAAAAACTGTTTTTT. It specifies CASMRWTGANEKLFF. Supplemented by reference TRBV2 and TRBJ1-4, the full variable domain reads EPEVTQTPSHQVTQMGQEVILRCVPISNHLYFYWYRQILGQKVEFLVSFYNNEISEKSEIFDDQFSVERPDGSNFTLKIRSTKLEDSAMYFCASMRWTGANEKLFFGSGTQLSVL.

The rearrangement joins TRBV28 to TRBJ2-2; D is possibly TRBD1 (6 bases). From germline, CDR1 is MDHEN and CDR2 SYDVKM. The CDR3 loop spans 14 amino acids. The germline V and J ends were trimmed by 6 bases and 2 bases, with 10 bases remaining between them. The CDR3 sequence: CASSLGTNTGELFF. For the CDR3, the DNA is TGTGCCAGCAGCCTAGGGACAAACACCGGGGAGCTGTTTTTT.

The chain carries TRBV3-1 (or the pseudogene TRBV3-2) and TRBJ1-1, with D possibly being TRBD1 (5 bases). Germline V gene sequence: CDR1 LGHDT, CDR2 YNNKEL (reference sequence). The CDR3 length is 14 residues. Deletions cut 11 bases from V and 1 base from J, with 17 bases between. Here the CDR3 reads CASKGTGGNTEAFF. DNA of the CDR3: TGTGCCTCTAAGGGGACGGGGGGGAACACTGAAGCTTTCTTT.

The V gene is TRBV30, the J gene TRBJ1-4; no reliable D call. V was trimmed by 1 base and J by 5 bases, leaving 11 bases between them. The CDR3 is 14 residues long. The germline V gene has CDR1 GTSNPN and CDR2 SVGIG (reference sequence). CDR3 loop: CAWSGYGVNEKLFF. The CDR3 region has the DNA TGTGCCTGGAGTGGTTACGGAGTAAATGAAAAACTGTTTTTT.

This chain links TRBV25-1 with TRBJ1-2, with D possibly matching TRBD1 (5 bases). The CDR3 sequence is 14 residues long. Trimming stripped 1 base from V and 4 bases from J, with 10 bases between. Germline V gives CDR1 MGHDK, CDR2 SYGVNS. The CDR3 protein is CASSELTEAYGYTF. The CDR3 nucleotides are TGTGCCAGCAGTGAATTGACAGAAGCCTATGGCTACACCTTC.

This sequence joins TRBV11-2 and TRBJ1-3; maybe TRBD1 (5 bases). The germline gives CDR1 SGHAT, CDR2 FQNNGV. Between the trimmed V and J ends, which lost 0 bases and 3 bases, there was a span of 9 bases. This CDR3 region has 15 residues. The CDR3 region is CASSLDSRDGNTIYF. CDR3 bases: TGTGCCAGCAGCTTAGATAGCAGGGATGGAAACACCATATATTTT.

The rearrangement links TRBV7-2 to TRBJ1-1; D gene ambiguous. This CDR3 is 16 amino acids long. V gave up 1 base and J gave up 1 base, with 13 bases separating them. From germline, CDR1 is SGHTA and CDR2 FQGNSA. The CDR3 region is CASSLDFSRANTEAFF. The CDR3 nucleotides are TGTGCCAGCAGCTTAGATTTTAGTCGAGCGAACACTGAAGCTTTCTTT.

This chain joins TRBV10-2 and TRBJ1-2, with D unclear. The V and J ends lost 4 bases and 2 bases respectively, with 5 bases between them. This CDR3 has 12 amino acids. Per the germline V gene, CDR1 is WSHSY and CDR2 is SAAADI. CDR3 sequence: CASSGQNYGYTF. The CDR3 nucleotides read TGCGCCAGCAGTGGGCAGAACTATGGCTACACCTTC.